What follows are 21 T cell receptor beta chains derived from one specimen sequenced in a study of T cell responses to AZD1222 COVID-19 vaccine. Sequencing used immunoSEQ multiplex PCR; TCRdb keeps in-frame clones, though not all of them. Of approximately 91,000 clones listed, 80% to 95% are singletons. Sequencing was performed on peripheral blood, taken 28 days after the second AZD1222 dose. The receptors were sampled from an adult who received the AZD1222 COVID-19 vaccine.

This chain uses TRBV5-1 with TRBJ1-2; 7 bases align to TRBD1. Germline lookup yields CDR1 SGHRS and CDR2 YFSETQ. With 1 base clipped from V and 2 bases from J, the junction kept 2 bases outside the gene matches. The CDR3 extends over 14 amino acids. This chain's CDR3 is CASSLSTGNYGYTF. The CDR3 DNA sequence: TGCGCCAGCAGCTTGTCGACAGGGAACTATGGCTACACCTTC.

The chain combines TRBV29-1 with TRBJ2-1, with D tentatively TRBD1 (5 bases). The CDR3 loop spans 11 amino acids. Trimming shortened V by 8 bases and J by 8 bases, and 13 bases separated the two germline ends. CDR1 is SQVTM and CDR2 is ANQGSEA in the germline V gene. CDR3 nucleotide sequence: TGCAGCATTTTTAAAGGGGATGAGCAGTTCTTC. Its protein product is CSIFKGDEQFF.

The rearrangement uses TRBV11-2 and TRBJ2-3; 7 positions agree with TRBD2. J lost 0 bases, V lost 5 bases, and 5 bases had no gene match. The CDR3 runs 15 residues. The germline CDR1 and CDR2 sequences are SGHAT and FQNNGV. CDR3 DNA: TGTGCCAGCAGCCCAGCGGGGACTAGCACAGATACGCAGTATTTT. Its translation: CASSPAGTSTDTQYF.

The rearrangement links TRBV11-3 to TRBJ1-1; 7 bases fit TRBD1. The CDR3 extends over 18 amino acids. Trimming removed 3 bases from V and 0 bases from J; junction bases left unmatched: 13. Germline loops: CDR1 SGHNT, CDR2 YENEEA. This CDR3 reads CASSFFSLDRSMNTEAFF. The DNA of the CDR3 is TGTGCCAGCAGCTTCTTCTCTTTGGACAGGAGCATGAACACTGAAGCTTTCTTT. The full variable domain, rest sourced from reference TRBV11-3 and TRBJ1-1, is EAGVVQSPRYKIIEKKQPVAFWCNPISGHNTLYWYLQNLGQGPELLIRYENEEAVDDSQLPKDRFSAERLKGVDSTLKIQPAELGDSAVYLCASSFFSLDRSMNTEAFFGQGTRLTVV.

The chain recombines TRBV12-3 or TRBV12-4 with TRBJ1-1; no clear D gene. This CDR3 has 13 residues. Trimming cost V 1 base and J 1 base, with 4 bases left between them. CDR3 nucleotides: TGTGCCAGCAGTTTAGGGGCGAACACTGAAGCTTTCTTT. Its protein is CASSLGANTEAFF.

CDR3 DNA: TGTGCCAGTCCTTCCCGACGCGGGGAGCTGTTTTTT. Translated, it gives CASPSRRGELFF. V is TRBV3-1 (or the pseudogene TRBV3-2) and J is TRBJ2-2; no clear D gene. V lost 9 bases to trimming and J lost 7 bases, with 12 bases between them. This CDR3 has 12 amino acids. Germline lookup yields CDR1 LGHDT and CDR2 YNNKEL (reference sequence).

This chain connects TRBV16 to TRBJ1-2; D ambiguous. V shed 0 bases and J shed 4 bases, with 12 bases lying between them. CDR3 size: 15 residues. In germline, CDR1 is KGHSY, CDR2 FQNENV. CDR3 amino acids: CASSQSPRRSYGYTF. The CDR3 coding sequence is TGTGCCAGCAGCCAATCGCCCCGCAGGAGCTATGGCTACACCTTC.

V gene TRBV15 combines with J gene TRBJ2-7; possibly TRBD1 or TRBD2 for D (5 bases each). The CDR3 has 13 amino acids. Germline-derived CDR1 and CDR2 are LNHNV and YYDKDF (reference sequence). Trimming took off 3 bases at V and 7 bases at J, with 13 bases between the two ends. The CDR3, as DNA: TGTGCCACCAGCAGTTCCGGGACGGCGGAGCAGTACTTC. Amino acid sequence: CATSSSGTAEQYF.

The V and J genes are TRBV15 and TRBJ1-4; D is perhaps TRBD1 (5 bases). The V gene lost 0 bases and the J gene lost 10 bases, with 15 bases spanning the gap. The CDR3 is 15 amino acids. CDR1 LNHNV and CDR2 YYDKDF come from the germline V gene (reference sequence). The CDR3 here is CATSREGDGLSKLFF. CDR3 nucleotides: TGTGCCACCAGCAGAGAAGGGGACGGCCTATCAAAACTGTTTTTT.

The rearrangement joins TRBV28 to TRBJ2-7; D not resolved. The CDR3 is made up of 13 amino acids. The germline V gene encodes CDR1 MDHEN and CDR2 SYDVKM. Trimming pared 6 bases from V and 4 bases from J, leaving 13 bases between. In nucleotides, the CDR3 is TGTGCCAGCAGCCTTAAATGGGGTTACGAGCAGTACTTC. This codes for CASSLKWGYEQYF.

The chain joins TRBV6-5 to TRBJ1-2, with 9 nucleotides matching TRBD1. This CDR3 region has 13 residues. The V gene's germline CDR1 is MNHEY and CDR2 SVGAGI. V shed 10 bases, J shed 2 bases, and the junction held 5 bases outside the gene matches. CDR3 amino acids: CATSGTGNYGYTF. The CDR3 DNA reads TGTGCCACCTCCGGGACAGGGAACTATGGCTACACCTTC.

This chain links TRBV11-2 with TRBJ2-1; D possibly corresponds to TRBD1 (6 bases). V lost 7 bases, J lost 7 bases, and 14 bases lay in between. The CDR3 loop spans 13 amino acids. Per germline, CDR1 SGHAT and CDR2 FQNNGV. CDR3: CASTLSRGNEQFF. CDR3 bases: TGTGCCAGCACCCTTTCCAGGGGAAATGAGCAGTTCTTC.

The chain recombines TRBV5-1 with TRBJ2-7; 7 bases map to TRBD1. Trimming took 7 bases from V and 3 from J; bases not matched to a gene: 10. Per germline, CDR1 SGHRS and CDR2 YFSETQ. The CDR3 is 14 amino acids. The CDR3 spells CASSPSGQIYEQYF. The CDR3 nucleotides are TGCGCCAGCTCACCTTCGGGACAGATCTACGAGCAGTACTTC.

The CDR3 bases are TGTGCCACCAGTGAACCTAGCTCCTACAATGAGCAGTTCTTC. Its translation is CATSEPSSYNEQFF. The rearrangement uses TRBV24-1 and TRBJ2-1; D is ambiguous. CDR3 length: 14 residues. From germline, CDR1 is KGHDR and CDR2 SFDVKD. With 4 bases removed from V and 0 bases from J, the gap between germline ends came to 6 bases.

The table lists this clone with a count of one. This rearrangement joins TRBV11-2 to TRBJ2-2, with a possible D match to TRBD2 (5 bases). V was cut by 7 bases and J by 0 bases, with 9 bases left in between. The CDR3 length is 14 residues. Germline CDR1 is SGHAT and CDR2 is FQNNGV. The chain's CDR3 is CASMKLANTGELFF. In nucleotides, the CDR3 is TGTGCCAGCATGAAACTAGCGAACACCGGGGAGCTGTTTTTT. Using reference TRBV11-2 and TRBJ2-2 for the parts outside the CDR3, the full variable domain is EAGVAQSPRYKIIEKRQSVAFWCNPISGHATLYWYQQILGQGPKLLIQFQNNGVVDDSQLPKDRFSAERLKGVDSTLKIQPAKLEDSAVYLCASMKLANTGELFFGEGSRLTVL.

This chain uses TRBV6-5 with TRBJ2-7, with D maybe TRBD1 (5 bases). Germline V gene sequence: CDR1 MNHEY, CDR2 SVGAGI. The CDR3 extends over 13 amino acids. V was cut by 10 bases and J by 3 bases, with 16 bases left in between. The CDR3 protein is CATMGLVYYEQYF. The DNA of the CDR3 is TGTGCCACAATGGGGCTGGTATACTACGAGCAGTACTTC.

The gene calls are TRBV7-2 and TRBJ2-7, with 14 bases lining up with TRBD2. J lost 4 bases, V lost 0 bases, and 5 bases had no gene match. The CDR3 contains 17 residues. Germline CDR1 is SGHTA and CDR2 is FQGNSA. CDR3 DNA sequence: TGTGCCAGCAGCTTAGCGGGACTAGCGGGAGACCCATACGAGCAGTACTTC. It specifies CASSLAGLAGDPYEQYF.

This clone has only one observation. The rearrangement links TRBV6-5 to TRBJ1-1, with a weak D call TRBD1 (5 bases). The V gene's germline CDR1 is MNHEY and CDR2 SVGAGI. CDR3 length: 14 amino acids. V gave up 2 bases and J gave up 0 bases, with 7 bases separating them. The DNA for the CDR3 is TGTGCCAGCAGTTACAGGGGAATGAACACTGAAGCTTTCTTT. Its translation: CASSYRGMNTEAFF.

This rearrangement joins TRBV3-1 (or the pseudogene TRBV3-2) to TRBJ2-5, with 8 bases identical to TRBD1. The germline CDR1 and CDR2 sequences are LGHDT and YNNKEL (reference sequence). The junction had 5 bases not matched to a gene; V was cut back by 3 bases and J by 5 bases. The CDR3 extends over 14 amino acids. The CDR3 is CASSHRGLGETQYF. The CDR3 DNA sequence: TGTGCCAGCAGCCACAGGGGGCTTGGGGAGACCCAGTACTTC.

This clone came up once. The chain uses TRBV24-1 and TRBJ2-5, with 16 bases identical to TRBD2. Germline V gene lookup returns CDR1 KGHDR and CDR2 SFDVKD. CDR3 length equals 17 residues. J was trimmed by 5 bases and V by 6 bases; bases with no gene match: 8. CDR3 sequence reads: CATSLGTSGRAGETQYF. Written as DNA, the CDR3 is TGTGCCACCAGTTTAGGGACTAGCGGGAGGGCCGGGGAGACCCAGTACTTC.

CDR3: CASSEDRWADTQYF. CDR3 DNA sequence: TGTGCCAGCAGCGAGGACAGGTGGGCAGATACGCAGTATTTT. J is TRBJ2-3 and V is TRBV7-9; 7 bases fit TRBD1. From germline, CDR1 is SEHNR and CDR2 FQNEAQ (reference sequence). The CDR3 consists of 14 residues. V shed 5 bases and J 4 bases; nucleotides not matched to a gene: 6.